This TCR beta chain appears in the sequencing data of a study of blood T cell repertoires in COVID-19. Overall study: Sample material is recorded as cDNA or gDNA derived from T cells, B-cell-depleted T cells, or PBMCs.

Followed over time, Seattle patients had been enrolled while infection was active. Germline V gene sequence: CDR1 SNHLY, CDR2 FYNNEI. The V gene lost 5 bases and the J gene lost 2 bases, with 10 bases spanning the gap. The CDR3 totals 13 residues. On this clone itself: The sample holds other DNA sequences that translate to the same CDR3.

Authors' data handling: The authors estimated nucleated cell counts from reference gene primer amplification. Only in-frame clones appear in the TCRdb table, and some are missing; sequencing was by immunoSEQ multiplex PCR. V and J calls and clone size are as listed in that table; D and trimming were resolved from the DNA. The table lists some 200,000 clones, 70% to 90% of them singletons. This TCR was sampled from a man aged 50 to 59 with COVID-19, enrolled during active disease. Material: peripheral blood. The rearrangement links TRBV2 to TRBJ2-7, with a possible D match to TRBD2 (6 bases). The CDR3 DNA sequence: TGTGCCAGCAGTAGGGACTTAGCCTACGAGCAGTACTTC. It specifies CASSRDLAYEQYF.